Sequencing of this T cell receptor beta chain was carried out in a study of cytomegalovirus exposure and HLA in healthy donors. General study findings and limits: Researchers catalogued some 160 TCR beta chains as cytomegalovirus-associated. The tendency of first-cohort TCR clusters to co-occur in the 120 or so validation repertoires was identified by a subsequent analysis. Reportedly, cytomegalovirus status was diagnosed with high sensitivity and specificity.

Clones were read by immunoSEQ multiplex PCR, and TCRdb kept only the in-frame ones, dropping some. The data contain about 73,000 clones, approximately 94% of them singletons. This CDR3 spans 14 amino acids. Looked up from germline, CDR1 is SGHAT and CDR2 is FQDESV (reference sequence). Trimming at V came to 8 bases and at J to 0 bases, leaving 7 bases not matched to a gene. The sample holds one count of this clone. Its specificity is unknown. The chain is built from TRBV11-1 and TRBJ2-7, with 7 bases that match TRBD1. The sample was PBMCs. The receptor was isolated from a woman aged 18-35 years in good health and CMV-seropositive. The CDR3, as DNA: TGTGCCAGCTCGGGACAGCCAAGCTCCTACGAGCAGTACTTC. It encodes CASSGQPSSYEQYF.